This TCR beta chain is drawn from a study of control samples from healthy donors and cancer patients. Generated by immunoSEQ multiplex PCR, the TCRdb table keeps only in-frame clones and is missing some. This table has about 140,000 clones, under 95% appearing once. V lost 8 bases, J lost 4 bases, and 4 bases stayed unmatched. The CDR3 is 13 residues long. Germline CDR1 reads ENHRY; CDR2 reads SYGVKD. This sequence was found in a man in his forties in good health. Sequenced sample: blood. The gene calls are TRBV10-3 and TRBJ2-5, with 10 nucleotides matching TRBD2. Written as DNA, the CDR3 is TGTGCCATCTCTAGCGGGGGCTTAGAGACCCAGTACTTC. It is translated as CAISSGGLETQYF.